This TCR beta chain is from a study of vaccination and CD4 T cells after COVID-19. Study-level information: The authors used overlapping spike peptides from SARS-CoV-2, HCoV-NL63, HCoV-OC43 and HCoV-229E to stimulate cells.

The Oncomine TCR Beta short-read assay sequenced DNA from cultured CD4+ T cells. TCRdb re-derived calls from the PCR reads in MiXCR, one entry per CDR3 protein. This sample has more than 10,000 distinct CDR3 sequences, with about 61% found just once. Per germline, CDR1 SGHTA and CDR2 FQGNSA. Deletions cut 5 bases from V and 5 bases from J, with 16 bases between. The CDR3 length is 16 residues. Concerning this clonotype: The antigen is unknown.

Indicated treatment: roughly 10-day PBMC culture with coronavirus spike peptide pools or control peptides (ViraFEST assay). Once peptide pools had expanded antigen-specific T cells, ViraFEST sequenced TCRs. The TCR comes from a human donor who had recovered from COVID-19. The V gene is TRBV7-2, the J gene TRBJ1-6; D uncertain. Sequenced material: CD4+ T cells from blood, cultured in vitro. The CDR3 bases are TGTGCCAGCAGCATCCGGGCCTCGGGAAATAATTCACCCCTCCACTTT. Translating it yields CASSIRASGNNSPLHF.